These T cell receptor beta chains were read from a single sample in a study of T cell repertoires in cytomegalovirus infection. MiXCR, applied by TCRdb to the reads, yields one record per CDR3 protein. The sample has some 240,000 distinct CDR3 sequences; over 15% are singletons. Sequencing input: CD8+ T cells from PBMCs. The receptors come from a human donor in good health (CMV status not recorded). Some clones in this sample may be carry-over from other donors' samples. CDR3s include the opening cysteine and the closing phenylalanine or tryptophan. Each record gives: V gene, D gene, J gene, clone size, CDR3 protein, CDR3 DNA. The D gene is left open where the match is weak. Clone size is stated in some rows and not others, as once, few, many or a class when expanded.

V gene: TRBV5-1
D gene: TRBD2
J gene: TRBJ2-1
clone size: -
CDR3 protein: CASSPETSGGAHEQFF
CDR3 DNA: TGCGCCAGCAGCCCCGAGACTAGCGGGGGGGCCCATGAGCAGTTCTTC

V gene: TRBV28
D gene: -
J gene: TRBJ1-5
clone size: few
CDR3 protein: CASSPGTNQPQHF
CDR3 DNA: TGTGCCAGCAGTCCCGGGACCAATCAGCCCCAGCATTTT

V gene: TRBV2
D gene: -
J gene: TRBJ1-5
clone size: few
CDR3 protein: CASSEGFWDGNQPQHF
CDR3 DNA: TGTGCCAGCAGTGAAGGGTTTTGGGATGGCAATCAGCCCCAGCATTTT

V gene: TRBV5-1
D gene: TRBD1
J gene: TRBJ1-1
clone size: many
CDR3 protein: CASSLDRGNTEAFF
CDR3 DNA: TGCGCCAGCAGCCTTGACAGGGGGAACACTGAAGCTTTCTTT

V gene: TRBV7-4
D gene: -
J gene: TRBJ2-3
clone size: -
CDR3 protein: CATLALEGERHPHTDTQYF
CDR3 DNA: TGTGCCACCCTCGCGCTCGAAGGGGAACGGCATCCACACACAGATACGCAGTATTTT

V gene: TRBV6-2/TRBV6-3
D gene: TRBD1
J gene: TRBJ1-5
clone size: -
CDR3 protein: CASTYDRADQPQHF
CDR3 DNA: TGTGCCAGCACTTACGACAGGGCGGATCAGCCCCAGCATTTT

V gene: TRBV7-9
D gene: -
J gene: TRBJ2-1
clone size: many
CDR3 protein: CASSLPLVSPYNEQFF
CDR3 DNA: TGTGCCAGCAGCTTACCTCTCGTTAGCCCCTACAATGAGCAGTTCTTC

V gene: TRBV20-1
D gene: TRBD1
J gene: TRBJ2-7
clone size: few
CDR3 protein: CSAADRGYEQYF
CDR3 DNA: TGCAGTGCTGCTGACAGGGGCTACGAGCAGTACTTC

V gene: TRBV15
D gene: -
J gene: TRBJ1-4
clone size: -
CDR3 protein: CATSSRDHNEKLFF
CDR3 DNA: TGTGCCACCAGCAGTCGGGACCACAATGAAAAACTGTTTTTT

V gene: TRBV7-6
D gene: TRBD2
J gene: TRBJ2-7
clone size: -
CDR3 protein: CASSDTSGGAGEQYF
CDR3 DNA: TGTGCCAGCAGCGACACTAGCGGGGGGGCCGGGGAGCAGTACTTC

V gene: TRBV28
D gene: TRBD1
J gene: TRBJ2-2
clone size: few
CDR3 protein: CASSSGQGDTGELFF
CDR3 DNA: TGTGCCAGCAGTTCGGGACAGGGGGACACCGGGGAGCTGTTTTTT

V gene: TRBV7-8
D gene: -
J gene: TRBJ1-1
clone size: many
CDR3 protein: CASSPDSVEAFF
CDR3 DNA: TGTGCCAGCAGCCCTGACTCCGTCGAAGCTTTCTTT

V gene: TRBV2
D gene: TRBD1
J gene: TRBJ2-7
clone size: -
CDR3 protein: CASSGQGAFNEQYF
CDR3 DNA: TGTGCCAGCAGTGGACAGGGGGCATTCAACGAGCAGTACTTC

V gene: TRBV6-1
D gene: -
J gene: TRBJ1-4
clone size: many
CDR3 protein: CASRGATNEKLFF
CDR3 DNA: TGTGCCAGCAGGGGAGCAACTAATGAAAAACTGTTTTTT

V gene: TRBV7-8
D gene: TRBD2
J gene: TRBJ2-3
clone size: many
CDR3 protein: CASSLDPKKSGTSTDTQYF
CDR3 DNA: TGTGCCAGCAGCTTAGACCCCAAAAAAAGCGGGACTAGCACAGATACGCAGTATTTT

V gene: TRBV3-1
D gene: -
J gene: TRBJ1-5
clone size: -
CDR3 protein: CASSHRVGQPQHF
CDR3 DNA: TGTGCCAGCAGCCACAGGGTTGGGCAGCCCCAGCATTTT

V gene: TRBV20-1
D gene: -
J gene: TRBJ2-5
clone size: -
CDR3 protein: CSARDFRESQETQYF
CDR3 DNA: TGCAGTGCTAGAGATTTCAGGGAAAGCCAAGAGACCCAGTACTTC

V gene: TRBV12-3/TRBV12-4
D gene: -
J gene: TRBJ1-2
clone size: few
CDR3 protein: CASSSYRVGDGYTF
CDR3 DNA: TGTGCCAGCAGTTCTTACAGGGTCGGCGATGGCTACACCTTC

V gene: TRBV5-4
D gene: TRBD2
J gene: TRBJ2-1
clone size: -
CDR3 protein: CASSLVVVAGGWNEQFF
CDR3 DNA: TGTGCCAGCAGCTTGGTAGTGGTAGCGGGGGGGTGGAATGAGCAGTTCTTC

V gene: TRBV6-2/TRBV6-3
D gene: -
J gene: TRBJ1-5
clone size: -
CDR3 protein: CASSTPLYQPQHF
CDR3 DNA: TGTGCCAGCAGTACGCCGCTATATCAGCCCCAGCATTTT

V gene: TRBV6-2/TRBV6-3
D gene: -
J gene: TRBJ2-3
clone size: few
CDR3 protein: CASSYPGSTDTQYF
CDR3 DNA: TGTGCCAGCAGTTACCCAGGCAGCACAGATACGCAGTATTTT

V gene: TRBV28
D gene: -
J gene: TRBJ2-7
clone size: -
CDR3 protein: CASSSTRTLYEQYF
CDR3 DNA: TGTGCCAGCAGTTCCACCAGAACGCTTTACGAGCAGTACTTC

V gene: TRBV4-3
D gene: -
J gene: TRBJ1-1
clone size: -
CDR3 protein: CASSQARALDTEAFF
CDR3 DNA: TGCGCCAGCAGCCAAGCCAGGGCCCTGGACACTGAAGCTTTCTTT

V gene: TRBV7-2
D gene: TRBD2
J gene: TRBJ2-5
clone size: many
CDR3 protein: CASNPGGGTQETQYF
CDR3 DNA: TGTGCCAGCAATCCGGGGGGGGGCACCCAAGAGACCCAGTACTTC

V gene: TRBV6-1
D gene: -
J gene: TRBJ1-1
clone size: few
CDR3 protein: CASSEKGQRHFRDTEAFF
CDR3 DNA: TGTGCCAGCAGTGAGAAGGGACAACGACATTTTAGGGACACTGAAGCTTTCTTT